This is a list of T cell receptor beta chains from one sample in a study of cytomegalovirus exposure and HLA in healthy donors. This table comes from immunoSEQ multiplex PCR, and its TCRdb copy is limited to in-frame clones, with some not included. The sample includes 100,000 to 150,000 clones, more than 65% of them seen just once. Input material: PBMCs. Source of these receptors: a woman aged 40 to 49 in good health and CMV-seropositive. CDR3s include the opening cysteine and the closing phenylalanine or tryptophan. The D gene is left open where the match is weak. Rows may omit the clone size; those that give it use once, few, many or a size class.

D	size	J	V	DNA	CDR3
NA	NA	TRBJ1-1	TRBV28	TGTGCCAGCAAGAGACAGTATGGAGACACTGAAGCTTTCTTT	CASKRQYGDTEAFF
TRBD1	NA	TRBJ2-6	TRBV27	TGTGCCAGCAGTTTATCGATAGGAACAGGGGGCGCGAGAGGGGCCAACGTCCTGACTTTC	CASSLSIGTGGARGANVLTF
NA	few	TRBJ2-5	TRBV5-4	TGTGCCAGCAGCTCCCCGACTTTGGGTGAGACCCAGTACTTC	CASSSPTLGETQYF
TRBD2	many	TRBJ2-1	TRBV9	TGTGCCAGCAGCGATAGGACTAGCGGGAGACGGAATGAGCAGTTCTTC	CASSDRTSGRRNEQFF
NA	NA	TRBJ1-1	TRBV6-1	TGTGCCAGCAGTGAAGGGACAAGAAACACTGAAGCTTTCTTT	CASSEGTRNTEAFF
TRBD1	NA	TRBJ1-5	TRBV5-8	TGTGCCAGCAGCTCCGGACAGGCGTATAGCAATCAGCCCCAGCATTTT	CASSSGQAYSNQPQHF
NA	NA	TRBJ2-7	TRBV5-6	TGTGCCAGCAGCTTGAGTTCGGCCTACGAGCAGTACTTC	CASSLSSAYEQYF
NA	NA	TRBJ2-7	TRBV5-1	TGCGCCAGCAGTGAGGGACTTAGCTTCTACGAGCAGTACTTC	CASSEGLSFYEQYF
TRBD1	NA	TRBJ2-7	TRBV4-1	TGCGCCAGCAGTCCCCGGGACAGGGGTCCCTACGAGCAGTACTTC	CASSPRDRGPYEQYF
TRBD2	NA	TRBJ2-2	TRBV19	TGTGCCAGTAGTATAGGGACTAGCGGGACCGGGGAGCTGTTTTTT	CASSIGTSGTGELFF
TRBD2	once	TRBJ2-2	TRBV7-9	TGTGCCAGCAGCTCGGGACTAGCCTTACCTGAGGCCGGGGAGCTGTTTTTT	CASSSGLALPEAGELFF
TRBD1	once	TRBJ2-7	TRBV11-2	TGTGCCAGCAACCGTGCCCGACAGGGGTCGGTTTACGAGCAGTACTTC	CASNRARQGSVYEQYF
NA	few	TRBJ1-4	TRBV28	TGTGCCAGCAGTGGGGGGGGAGCGGCAGGGCGGGAAAAACTGTTTTTT	CASSGGGAAGREKLFF
TRBD2	few	TRBJ2-2	TRBV7-9	TGTGCCAGCAGCTTGACTAGCAACACCGGGGAGCTGTTTTTT	CASSLTSNTGELFF
TRBD2	NA	TRBJ2-2	TRBV5-1	TGCGCCAGCAGCCTCAGACTGCTGGCTAGCGGGAGTTCCGGGGAGCTGTTTTTT	CASSLRLLASGSSGELFF
NA	NA	TRBJ1-5	TRBV6-1	TGTGCCAGCAGTGAAGGGGACTCTTGGGGCAATCAGCCCCAGCATTTT	CASSEGDSWGNQPQHF
TRBD1	NA	TRBJ2-2	TRBV15	TGTGCCACCAGCAGGGGGACAGCCACCGGGGAGCTGTTTTTT	CATSRGTATGELFF
NA	NA	TRBJ1-1	TRBV5-6	TGTGCCAGCAGCCCCCGGGTTGGGAGCACTGAAGCTTTCTTT	CASSPRVGSTEAFF
NA	NA	TRBJ1-1	TRBV5-6	TGTGCCAGCGTTGGGGGGTTAGGGAACACTGAAGCTTTCTTT	CASVGGLGNTEAFF
TRBD1	NA	TRBJ1-2	TRBV5-4	TGTGCCAGCAGCGTACAGGGGAACTATGGCTACACCTTC	CASSVQGNYGYTF
NA	NA	TRBJ2-1	TRBV11-2	TGTGCCAGCAGCTTACTCACCGGGGGGCGGGTGAGGAATGAGCAGTTCTTC	CASSLLTGGRVRNEQFF
TRBD2	NA	TRBJ2-1	TRBV5-1	TGCGCCAGCAGCCTCATAGCGGGAGCCGGCAATGAGCAGTTCTTC	CASSLIAGAGNEQFF